This TCR beta chain came from a study of T-cell reconstitution after alpha-beta-depleted transplantation in children. Whole-study results and caveats: Surviving recipient T cells and thymic progenitors underlay high day-60 TCRbeta diversity in some patients. T-cell numbers and diversity, one year after transplant, stemmed largely from T cells that were newly produced.

This CDR3 has 17 residues. CDR1 is LGHNA and CDR2 is YNFKEQ in the germline V gene. V was shortened by 0 bases and J by 2 bases, with 17 bases between the two germline ends. Unique molecular identifiers were incorporated into the prepared TCRbeta library. TCRdb processed the PCR reads anew with MiXCR; each CDR3 protein has one entry. Among hundreds of thousands of distinct CDR3 sequences listed, 15% to 20% were seen once. A note on this clonotype: The target antigen is unknown.

Sequenced material: PBMCs, mostly from graft donor cells, taken 360 days after TCRalphabeta/CD19-depleted stem cell transplant. The V gene is TRBV4-2, the J gene TRBJ2-7; D uncertain. The receptor was isolated from a boy younger than two who had a stem cell transplant for Wiskott-Aldrich syndrome, so the T cells may come from the graft donor. CDR3 coding DNA: TGTGCCAGCAGCCAAGATTACGGCAGGTGGTCACCCTACGAGCAGTACTTC. Its translation is CASSQDYGRWSPYEQYF.